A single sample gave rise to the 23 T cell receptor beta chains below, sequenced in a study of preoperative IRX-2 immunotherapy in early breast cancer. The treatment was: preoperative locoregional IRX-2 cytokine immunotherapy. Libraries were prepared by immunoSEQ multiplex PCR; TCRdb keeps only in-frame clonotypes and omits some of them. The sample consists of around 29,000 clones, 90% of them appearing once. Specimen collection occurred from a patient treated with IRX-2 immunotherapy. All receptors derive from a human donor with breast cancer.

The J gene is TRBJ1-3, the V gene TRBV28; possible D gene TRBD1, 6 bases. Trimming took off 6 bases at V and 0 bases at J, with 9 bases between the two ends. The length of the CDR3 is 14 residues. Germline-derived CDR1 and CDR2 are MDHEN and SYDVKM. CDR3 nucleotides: TGTGCCAGCAGGACAGGTTACTCTGGAAACACCATATATTTT. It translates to CASRTGYSGNTIYF.

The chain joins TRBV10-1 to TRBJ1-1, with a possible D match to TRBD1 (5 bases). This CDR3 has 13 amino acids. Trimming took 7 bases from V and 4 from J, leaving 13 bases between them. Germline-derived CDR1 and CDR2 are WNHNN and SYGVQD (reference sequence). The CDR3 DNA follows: TGCGCCAGCACTCAAGGGACGGGCACTGAAGCTTTCTTT. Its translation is CASTQGTGTEAFF.

The CDR3 protein is CASSRTSGDQETQYF. In nucleotides, the CDR3 is TGTGCCAGCAGCCGGACTAGCGGGGATCAAGAGACCCAGTACTTC. The rearrangement uses TRBV27 and TRBJ2-5, with TRBD2 identical over 12 bases. CDR1 and CDR2 (germline): MNHEY, SMNVEV (reference sequence). The CDR3 totals 15 residues. V shed 6 bases and J 2 bases; nucleotides not matched to a gene: 4.

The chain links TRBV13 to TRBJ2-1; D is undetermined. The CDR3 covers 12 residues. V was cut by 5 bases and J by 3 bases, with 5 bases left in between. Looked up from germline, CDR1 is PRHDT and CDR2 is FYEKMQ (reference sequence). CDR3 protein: CASSRHYNEQFF. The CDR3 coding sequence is TGTGCCAGCAGCAGACACTACAATGAGCAGTTCTTC.

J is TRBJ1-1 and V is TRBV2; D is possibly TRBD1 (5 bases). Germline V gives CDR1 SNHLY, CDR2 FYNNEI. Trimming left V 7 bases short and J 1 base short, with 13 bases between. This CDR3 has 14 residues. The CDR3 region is CASKPTAANTEAFF. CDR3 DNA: TGTGCCAGCAAACCGACAGCAGCGAACACTGAAGCTTTCTTT.

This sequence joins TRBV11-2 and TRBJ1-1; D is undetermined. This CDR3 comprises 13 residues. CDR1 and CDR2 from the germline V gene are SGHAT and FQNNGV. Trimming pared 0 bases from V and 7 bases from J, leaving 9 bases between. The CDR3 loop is CASSLDPPLEAFF. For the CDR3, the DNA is TGTGCCAGCAGCTTAGATCCACCTCTTGAAGCTTTCTTT.

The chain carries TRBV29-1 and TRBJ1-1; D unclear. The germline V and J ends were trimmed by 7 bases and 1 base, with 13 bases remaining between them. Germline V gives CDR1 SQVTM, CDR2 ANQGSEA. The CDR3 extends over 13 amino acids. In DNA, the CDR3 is TGCAGCGGCCGATCTTCGGCGAACACTGAAGCTTTCTTT. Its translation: CSGRSSANTEAFF.

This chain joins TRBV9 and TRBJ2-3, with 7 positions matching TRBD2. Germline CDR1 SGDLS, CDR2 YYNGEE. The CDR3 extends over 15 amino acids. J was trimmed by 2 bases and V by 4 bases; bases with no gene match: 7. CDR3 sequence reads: CASSRAGENTDTQYF. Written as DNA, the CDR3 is TGTGCCAGCAGCAGGGCGGGGGAGAACACAGATACGCAGTATTTT.

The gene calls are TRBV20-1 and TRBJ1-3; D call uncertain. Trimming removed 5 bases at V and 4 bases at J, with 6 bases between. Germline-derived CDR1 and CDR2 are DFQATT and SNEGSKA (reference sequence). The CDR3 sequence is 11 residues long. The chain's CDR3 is CSAEVGNTIYF. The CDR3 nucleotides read TGCAGTGCTGAGGTGGGAAACACCATATATTTT.

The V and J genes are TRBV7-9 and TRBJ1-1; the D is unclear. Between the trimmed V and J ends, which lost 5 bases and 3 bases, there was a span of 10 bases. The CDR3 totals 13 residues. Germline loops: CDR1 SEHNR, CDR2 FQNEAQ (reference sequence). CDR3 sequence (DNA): TGTGCCAGCAGCCCGGGGTTTGACACTGAAGCTTTCTTT. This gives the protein CASSPGFDTEAFF.

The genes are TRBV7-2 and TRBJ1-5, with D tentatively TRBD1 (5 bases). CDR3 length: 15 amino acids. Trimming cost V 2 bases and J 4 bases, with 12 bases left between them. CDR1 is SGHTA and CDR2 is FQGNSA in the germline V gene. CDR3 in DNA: TGTGCCAGCAGCTTAAGGGACTTCCAAAATCAGCCCCAGCATTTT. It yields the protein CASSLRDFQNQPQHF.

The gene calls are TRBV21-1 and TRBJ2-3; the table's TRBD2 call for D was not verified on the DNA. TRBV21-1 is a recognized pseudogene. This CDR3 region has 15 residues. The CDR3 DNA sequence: TGTGCCAGCAGCATCGAAGACTCCCCCCCCGATACGCAGTATTTT. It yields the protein CASSIEDSPPDTQYF.

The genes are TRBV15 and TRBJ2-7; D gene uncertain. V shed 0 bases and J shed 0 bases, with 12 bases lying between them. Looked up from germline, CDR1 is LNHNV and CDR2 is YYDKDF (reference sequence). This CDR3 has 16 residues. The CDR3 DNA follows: TGTGCCACCAGCAGAGATGTAGGAGAAAGCTCCTACGAGCAGTACTTC. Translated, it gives CATSRDVGESSYEQYF.

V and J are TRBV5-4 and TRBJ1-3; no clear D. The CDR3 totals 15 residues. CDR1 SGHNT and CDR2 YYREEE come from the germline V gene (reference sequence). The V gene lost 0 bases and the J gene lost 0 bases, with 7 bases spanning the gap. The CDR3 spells CASSLGGNSGNTIYF. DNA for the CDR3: TGTGCCAGCAGCTTGGGAGGGAACTCTGGAAACACCATATATTTT.

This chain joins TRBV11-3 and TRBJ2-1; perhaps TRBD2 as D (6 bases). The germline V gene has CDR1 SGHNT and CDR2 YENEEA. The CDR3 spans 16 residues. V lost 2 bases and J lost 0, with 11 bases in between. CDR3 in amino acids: CASSLSSALSYNEQFF. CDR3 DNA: TGTGCCAGCAGCTTATCTAGCGCCCTCTCCTACAATGAGCAGTTCTTC.

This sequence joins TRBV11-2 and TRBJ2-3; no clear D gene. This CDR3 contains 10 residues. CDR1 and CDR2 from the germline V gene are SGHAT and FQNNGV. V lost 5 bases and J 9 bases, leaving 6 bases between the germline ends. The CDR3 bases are TGTGCCAGCAGCCAAGAGACGCAGTATTTT. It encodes CASSQETQYF.

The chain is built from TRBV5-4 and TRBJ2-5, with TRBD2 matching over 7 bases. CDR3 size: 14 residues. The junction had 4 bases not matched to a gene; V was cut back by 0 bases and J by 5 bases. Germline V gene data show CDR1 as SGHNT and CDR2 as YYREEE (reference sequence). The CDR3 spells CASSLGLAGETQYF. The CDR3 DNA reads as TGTGCCAGCAGCTTGGGACTAGCAGGGGAGACCCAGTACTTC.

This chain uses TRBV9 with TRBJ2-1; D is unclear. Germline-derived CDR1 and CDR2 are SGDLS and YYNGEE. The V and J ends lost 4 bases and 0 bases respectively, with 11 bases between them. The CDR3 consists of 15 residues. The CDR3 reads CASSPTAYSYNEQFF. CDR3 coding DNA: TGTGCCAGCAGCCCCACTGCTTACTCCTACAATGAGCAGTTCTTC. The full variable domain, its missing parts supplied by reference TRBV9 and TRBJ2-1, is DSGVTQTPKHLITATGQRVTLRCSPRSGDLSVYWYQQSLDQGLQFLIQYYNGEERAKGNILERFSAQQFPDLHSELNLSSLELGDSALYFCASSPTAYSYNEQFFGPGTRLTVL.

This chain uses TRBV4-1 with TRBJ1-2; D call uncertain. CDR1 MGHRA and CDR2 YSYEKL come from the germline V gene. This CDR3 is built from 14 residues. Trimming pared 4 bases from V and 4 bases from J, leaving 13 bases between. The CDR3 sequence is CASSPPNRGYGYTF. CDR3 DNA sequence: TGCGCCAGCAGCCCACCAAATCGGGGCTATGGCTACACCTTC.

CDR3: CAWSLTRGNSPLHF. The CDR3 DNA sequence: TGTGCCTGGAGTCTCACGAGGGGGAATTCACCCCTCCACTTT. This rearrangement joins TRBV30 to TRBJ1-6; tentative D call: TRBD1 (6 bases). The CDR3 is 14 amino acids. V lost 2 bases and J lost 7, with 12 bases in between. Germline V lookup: CDR1 GTSNPN, CDR2 SVGIG (reference sequence).

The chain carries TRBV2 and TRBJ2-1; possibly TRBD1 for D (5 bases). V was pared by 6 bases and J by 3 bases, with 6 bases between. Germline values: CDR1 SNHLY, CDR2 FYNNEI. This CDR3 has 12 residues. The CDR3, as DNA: TGTGCCAGCAGAGGGGACTACAATGAGCAGTTCTTC. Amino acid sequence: CASRGDYNEQFF.

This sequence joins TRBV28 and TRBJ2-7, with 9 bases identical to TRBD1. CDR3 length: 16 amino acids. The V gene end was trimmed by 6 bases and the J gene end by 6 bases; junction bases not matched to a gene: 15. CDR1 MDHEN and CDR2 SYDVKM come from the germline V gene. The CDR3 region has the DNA TGTGCCAGCAGACTCGCCCCTCTGACAGGGGGGGGCGAGCAGTACTTC. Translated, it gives CASRLAPLTGGGEQYF.

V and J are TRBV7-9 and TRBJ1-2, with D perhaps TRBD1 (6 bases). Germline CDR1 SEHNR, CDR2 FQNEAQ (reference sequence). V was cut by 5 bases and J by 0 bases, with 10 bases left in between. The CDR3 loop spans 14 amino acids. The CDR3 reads CASSQGPTNYGYTF. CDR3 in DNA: TGTGCCAGCAGCCAGGGGCCGACTAACTATGGCTACACCTTC. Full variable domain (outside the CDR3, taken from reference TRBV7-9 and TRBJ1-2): DTGVSQNPRHKITKRGQNVTFRCDPISEHNRLYWYRQTLGQGPEFLTYFQNEAQLEKSRLLSDRFSAERPKGSFSTLEIQRTEQGDSAMYLCASSQGPTNYGYTFGSGTRLTVV.